This T cell receptor (beta chain) was sequenced in a study of blood T cell repertoires in COVID-19 (dated by TCRdb to about 2020). Turning to the overall study: The collaborator samples originated in the United States, Italy and Spain and spanned the acute and convalescent phases of COVID-19. The material from the prospective study consisted of cDNA or gDNA derived from T cells, B-cell-depleted T cells, or PBMCs. The dataset comprised deeply sampled blood TCRbeta repertoires from subjects exposed to, actively infected with, or recovered from COVID-19. A de-identified subject ID, COVID-19 status, age in years and sex were almost always included in the sample metadata. Samples came from the ongoing ImmuneRACE study (first 160 participants) plus 1,254 subjects from 6 global collaborators. The repertoires were released in a freely available public database meant as a resource for research on the immune response to SARS-CoV-2. Where HLA class I and class II types were available, the types were taken from metadata supplied by the sample provider, not from assay-based typing.

TCRbeta CDR3 regions were amplified from genomic DNA by means of the immunoSEQ Assay, a bias-controlled multiplex PCR. In the source study's methods: The number of nucleated cells in each sample was estimated by amplification of reference gene primers within the assay. To quantify the absolute abundance of each unique TCRbeta CDR3 rearrangement, sequence reads were collapsed and filtered. Productive Simpson clonality was computed per sample as the square root of Simpson's diversity index over productive rearrangements. TCRdb mirrors the immuneACCESS table, restricted to in-frame sequences. Some clones are absent from its copies; in checked studies, under half trace to an unresolved V gene, and the reason for the others is unknown. That table supplies the V and J calls and clone size; D and trimming were determined from the DNA. The sample table records 200,000 to 250,000 clones; less than 90% of these occur just once. The ten largest account for roughly 4.6% of the sample.

A remark on this clone: The target of this receptor is not known. No base quality information exists; no much larger clone differs at one position.

Overall results and qualifications from the work: Clinical and demographic metadata were provided uncurated, with the amount varying by source and participant.

Another Seattle source contributed samples from volunteer blood donors who had recovered from COVID-19. Collaborating institutions collected whole blood in K2EDTA tubes following their own protocols. Collaborator samples were shipped for TCRbeta analysis as frozen whole blood, isolated PBMCs, or DNA extracted from either sample type. The germline V gene encodes CDR1 SGHNT and CDR2 YENEEA. Spanning cysteine to phenylalanine, the CDR3 consists of 15 amino acids. The retained sequence is limited to the CDR3, 45 bases, with the frame set at the first base. V is reduced by 5 bases and J by 10 bases, leaving a spacing of 21 bases between them.

The chain employs TRBV11-3 and TRBJ2-1; possibly the D gene is TRBD1, per 5 matching bases. Sequences were obtained from peripheral blood. The sequence derives from a woman in her sixties or seventies who had recovered from COVID-19. The CDR3 has the sequence CASSRQGGVFGEQFF. The nucleotide sequence is TGTGCCAGCAGCCGGCAGGGTGGGGTATTCGGGGAGCAGTTCTTC. The reference TRBV11-3 and TRBJ2-1 proteins fill in what lies around the CDR3, so the full variable domain reads EAGVVQSPRYKIIEKKQPVAFWCNPISGHNTLYWYLQNLGQGPELLIRYENEEAVDDSQLPKDRFSAERLKGVDSTLKIQPAELGDSAVYLCASSRQGGVFGEQFFGPGTRLTVL.